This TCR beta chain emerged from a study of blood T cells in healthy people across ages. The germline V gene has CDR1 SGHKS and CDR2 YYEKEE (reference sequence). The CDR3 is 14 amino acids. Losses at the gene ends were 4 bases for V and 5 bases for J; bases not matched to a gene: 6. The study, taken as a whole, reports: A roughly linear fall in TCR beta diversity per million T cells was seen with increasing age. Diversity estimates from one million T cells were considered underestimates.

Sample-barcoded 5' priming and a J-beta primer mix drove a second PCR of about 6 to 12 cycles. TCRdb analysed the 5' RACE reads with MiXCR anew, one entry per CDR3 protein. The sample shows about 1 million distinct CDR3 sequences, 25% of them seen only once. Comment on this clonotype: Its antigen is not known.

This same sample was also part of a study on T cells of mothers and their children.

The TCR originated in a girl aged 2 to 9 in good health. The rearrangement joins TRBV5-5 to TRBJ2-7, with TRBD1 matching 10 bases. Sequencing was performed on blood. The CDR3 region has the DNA TGTGCCAGCAGCGGCGGGACAGGGGATGACGAGCAGTACTTC. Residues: CASSGGTGDDEQYF.